Shown below are 23 T cell receptor beta chains from a single sample sequenced in a study of beta chain features in type 1 diabetes (dated by TCRdb to 2017 to 2018). These receptors have no identified antigens. Library method: the immunoSEQ multiplex PCR assay. The entire isolated RNA was reverse transcribed using the High Capacity cDNA Reverse Transcription Kit, and thus expressed TCRB transcripts were sequenced. TCRdb took over this immuneACCESS table, retaining in-frame rearrangements with V and J assigned. Such tables are incomplete; in checked studies, under half of the missing clones stem from an unresolved V gene, and the remainder is unexplained. The sample table records approximately 600,000 clones; roughly 12% of these occur just once. Around 0.12% of the sample is in the top ten clones. The paper's findings and limits, for the study overall: A moderate but significant shortening of TCRB CDR3 length was observed in type 1 diabetes patients in all four CD4+ subsets.

The source material was naive CD4+ T cells from blood. In light of the paper, this sample's cell subset or site label describes: true naive CD4+ T cells. The receptors derive from a man younger than 45 with type 1 diabetes.

V usage is TRBV7-9 and J usage is TRBJ2-3, with TRBD2 as a possible D gene (5 bases). V was shortened by 5 bases and J by 1 base, with 7 bases between the two germline ends. Germline V gene sequence: CDR1 SEHNR, CDR2 FQNEAQ (reference sequence). The CDR3 length is 13 residues. The CDR3 is CASSPGGTDTQYF. The CDR3 coding sequence is TGTGCCAGCAGCCCCGGGGGCACAGATACGCAGTATTTT.

In this sample, this clone turned up a few times. V and J are TRBV7-2 and TRBJ2-5; possible D gene TRBD1, 6 bases. V was shortened by 3 bases and J by 5 bases, with 16 bases between the two germline ends. CDR1 SGHTA and CDR2 FQGNSA come from the germline V gene. CDR3 size: 15 residues. Here the CDR3 reads CASSFTGTLGETQYF. The CDR3 DNA reads TGTGCCAGCAGCTTCACCGGGACACTGGGGGAGACCCAGTACTTC.

V is TRBV6-5 and J is TRBJ1-4; D not resolved. The length of the CDR3 is 13 residues. Germline values: CDR1 MNHEY, CDR2 SVGAGI. V lost 0 bases and J 10 bases, leaving 9 bases between the germline ends. As DNA, the CDR3 is TGTGCCAGCAGTTACTCGAGGGAGGGAAAACTGTTTTTT. It translates to CASSYSREGKLFF.

This rearrangement joins TRBV19 to TRBJ2-4; D gene uncertain. Germline V gene data show CDR1 as LNHDA and CDR2 as SQIVND (reference sequence). Trimming removed 7 bases from V and 8 bases from J, with 15 bases in between. The CDR3 runs 13 residues. The CDR3 nucleotides are TGTGCCAGTAATTTAGGCGGTACGGACATTCAGTACTTC. Amino acids: CASNLGGTDIQYF.

The chain recombines TRBV7-9 with TRBJ2-1, with no clear D. From germline, CDR1 is SEHNR and CDR2 FQNEAQ (reference sequence). CDR3 length: 13 amino acids. Trimming left V 0 bases short and J 5 bases short, with 5 bases between. The CDR3: CASSLARDNEQFF. In DNA form, the CDR3 reads TGTGCCAGCAGCTTAGCCAGAGACAATGAGCAGTTCTTC.

The chain couples TRBV29-1 to TRBJ2-6, with D possibly called TRBD1 or TRBD2 (6 bases each). In germline, CDR1 is SQVTM, CDR2 ANQGSEA. Between the trimmed V and J ends, which lost 5 bases and 0 bases, there was a span of 20 bases. The CDR3 is 18 residues long. The CDR3 sequence: CSVLPRGLGISGANVLTF. CDR3 nucleotide sequence: TGCAGCGTTTTGCCCAGGGGACTGGGTATCTCTGGGGCCAACGTCCTGACTTTC.

Note on this clone: Other DNA sequences in the same sample also yield this CDR3. The chain links TRBV7-3 to TRBJ2-5; a weak D match, TRBD1 (5 bases). Germline V gene data show CDR1 as SGHTA and CDR2 as FQGTGA. V lost 3 bases and J 2 bases, leaving 7 bases between the germline ends. This CDR3 is 13 amino acids long. CDR3 in amino acids: CASSLGRQETQYF. The CDR3 coding sequence is TGTGCCAGCAGCTTGGGGCGGCAAGAGACCCAGTACTTC.

This clone was seen more than once but under ten times. The gene calls are TRBV10-3 and TRBJ2-7; D possibly corresponds to TRBD1 (7 bases). V shed 2 bases and J shed 4 bases, with 15 bases lying between them. The CDR3 consists of 15 residues. The V gene's germline CDR1 is ENHRY and CDR2 SYGVKD. The CDR3 spells CAISEPTQGGYEQYF. The CDR3 nucleotides read TGTGCCATCAGTGAGCCGACTCAGGGGGGTTACGAGCAGTACTTC.

This clone was counted between two and nine times. The chain carries TRBV25-1 and TRBJ1-5; 8 bases agree with TRBD1. Germline CDR1 is MGHDK and CDR2 is SYGVNS. Trimming at V came to 5 bases and at J to 2 bases, leaving 5 bases not matched to a gene. The CDR3 spans 15 residues. CDR3 protein: CASSPDRGGNQPQHF. The CDR3, as DNA: TGTGCCAGCAGTCCCGACAGGGGAGGCAATCAGCCCCAGCATTTT.

This clone was observed a handful of times. Other DNA sequences from this sample encode an identical CDR3 as well. The chain is built from TRBV18 and TRBJ2-7, with unresolved D. Trimming took off 2 bases at V and 2 bases at J, with 7 bases between the two ends. The germline gives CDR1 KGHSH, CDR2 LQKENI. This CDR3 comprises 13 residues. CDR3: CASSPGSAYEQYF. DNA of the CDR3: TGTGCCAGCTCACCAGGGTCCGCCTACGAGCAGTACTTC.

The rearrangement links TRBV6-5 to TRBJ2-7; D perhaps matches TRBD2 (5 bases). Germline CDR1 and CDR2: MNHEY and SVGAGI. V shed 6 bases and J shed 7 bases, with 16 bases lying between them. This CDR3 contains 13 residues. The CDR3 sequence: CASRFGIPGEQYF. The DNA of the CDR3 is TGTGCCAGCAGATTCGGGATCCCTGGTGAGCAGTACTTC.

This sequence joins TRBV28 and TRBJ2-1; 9 bases map to TRBD2. The CDR3 has 16 amino acids. Germline trimming cut 8 bases from V and 7 bases from J; bases unmatched to any gene: 15. Germline-derived CDR1 and CDR2 are MDHEN and SYDVKM. CDR3 in DNA: TGTGCCAGCGTAAAGCCCCAGAGCGGGGGGCGGAATGAGCAGTTCTTC. This encodes CASVKPQSGGRNEQFF.

There are a few counts of this clone. The chain recombines TRBV9 with TRBJ2-2, with TRBD1 matching 7 bases. Germline V gene sequence: CDR1 SGDLS, CDR2 YYNGEE. V lost 3 bases to trimming and J lost 2 bases; unmatched junction nucleotides: 7. CDR3 length equals 16 residues. The CDR3 is CASSATDRLNTGELFF. The CDR3 nucleotides are TGTGCCAGCAGCGCAACGGACAGGCTCAACACCGGGGAGCTGTTTTTT.

The CDR3 nucleotides read TGTGCCAGCAGCTCAAACACAGCGGGGGATCAGCCCCAGCATTTT. Its translation: CASSSNTAGDQPQHF. The chain recombines TRBV7-6 with TRBJ1-5; D is possibly TRBD1 (5 bases). This CDR3 comprises 15 residues. Trimming took 4 bases from V and 5 from J, leaving 15 bases between them. Germline values: CDR1 SGHVS, CDR2 FNYEAQ. The whole variable domain, remainder taken from reference TRBV7-6 and TRBJ1-5, is GAGVSQSPRYKVTKRGQDVALRCDPISGHVSLYWYRQALGQGPEFLTYFNYEAQQDKSGLPNDRFSAERPEGSISTLTIQRTEQRDSAMYRCASSSNTAGDQPQHFGDGTRLSIL.

The V and J genes are TRBV7-9 and TRBJ1-5; D gene unclear. CDR1 is SEHNR and CDR2 is FQNEAQ in the germline V gene (reference sequence). Trimming pared 5 bases from V and 3 bases from J, leaving 17 bases between. This CDR3 has 16 residues. The CDR3 region is CASSRARGDDNQPQHF. The CDR3, as DNA: TGTGCCAGCAGCCGTGCTCGGGGTGATGACAATCAGCCCCAGCATTTT.

The V call is TRBV5-6, the J call TRBJ2-7; possibly TRBD1 for D (6 bases). V gave up 3 bases and J gave up 3 bases, with 10 bases separating them. There are 13 residues in the CDR3. Germline V CDR1 and CDR2: SGHDT, YYEEEE. This CDR3 reads CASSSWTVYEQYF. The CDR3 bases are TGTGCCAGCAGCTCATGGACAGTCTACGAGCAGTACTTC.

This clone was counted only a few times. The V gene is TRBV6-6, the J gene TRBJ2-7; D gene uncertain. V was clipped by 2 bases and J by 6 bases, with 11 bases between them. The CDR3 totals 13 residues. Germline V gives CDR1 MNHNY, CDR2 SVGAGI (reference sequence). The CDR3: CASSYDPWGEQYF. Here the CDR3 DNA reads TGTGCCAGCAGTTACGATCCGTGGGGCGAGCAGTACTTC.

In the case of this clone: Other DNA sequences in this sample translate to the same CDR3. The rearrangement uses TRBV7-9 and TRBJ2-5; maybe TRBD2 (6 bases). The CDR3 is 13 amino acids. V dropped 0 bases and J dropped 4 bases, with 6 bases sitting between them. Germline V lookup: CDR1 SEHNR, CDR2 FQNEAQ (reference sequence). This chain's CDR3 is CASSLAGGETQYF. DNA for the CDR3: TGTGCCAGCAGCTTAGCGGGGGGAGAGACCCAGTACTTC.

The chain links TRBV9 to TRBJ2-7; the D is unclear. Germline CDR1 is SGDLS and CDR2 is YYNGEE. V was shortened by 2 bases and J by 2 bases, with 11 bases between the two germline ends. This CDR3 is built from 14 residues. The CDR3 region is CASSVLADTYEQYF. CDR3 coding DNA: TGTGCCAGCAGCGTTCTGGCAGACACCTACGAGCAGTACTTC.

The chain recombines TRBV25-1 with TRBJ1-6, with D maybe TRBD1 (5 bases). The ends were cut back, 4 bases at V and 6 bases at J, with 10 bases in the middle. The CDR3 totals 14 residues. In germline, CDR1 is MGHDK, CDR2 SYGVNS. CDR3 region: CASSAGHGNSPLHF. CDR3 DNA sequence: TGTGCCAGCAGTGCCGGACACGGTAATTCACCCCTCCACTTT.

The V call is TRBV5-1, the J call TRBJ2-5; D uncertain. Germline-derived CDR1 and CDR2 are SGHRS and YFSETQ. The V end was cut by 5 bases, the J end by 2 bases, with 4 bases between. The CDR3 extends over 11 amino acids. CDR3 bases: TGCGCCAGCAGACGGCAAGAGACCCAGTACTTC. Amino acid sequence: CASRRQETQYF.

The chain links TRBV7-9 to TRBJ1-1; D unclear. The CDR3 is 12 residues long. The V end was cut by 5 bases, the J end by 4 bases, with 8 bases between. Germline V CDR1 and CDR2: SEHNR, FQNEAQ (reference sequence). CDR3 protein: CASSIPSTEAFF. DNA of the CDR3: TGTGCCAGCAGCATCCCAAGCACTGAAGCTTTCTTT. Together with reference TRBV7-9 and TRBJ1-1, the CDR3 gives the full variable domain: DTGVSQNPRHKITKRGQNVTFRCDPISEHNRLYWYRQTLGQGPEFLTYFQNEAQLEKSRLLSDRFSAERPKGSFSTLEIQRTEQGDSAMYLCASSIPSTEAFFGQGTRLTVV.

This chain connects TRBV19 to TRBJ2-3; 9 bases are a match to TRBD1. CDR1 and CDR2 (germline): LNHDA, SQIVND (reference sequence). The CDR3 length is 17 residues. V dropped 3 bases and J dropped 3; count of bases not matched to a gene: 10. The CDR3, as DNA: TGTGCCAGTAGTATGGAACCCGGACAGGGGCTAACAGATACGCAGTATTTT. Amino acids: CASSMEPGQGLTDTQYF.